This TCR beta chain was recorded in a study of CD8 T cells in Susac syndrome. It was with random hexamers that 0.5 to 1 ug RNA was reverse transcribed. TCRdb independently ran MiXCR on the immunoSEQ multiplex PCR reads; one entry per CDR3 protein. This table holds 250,000 to 300,000 distinct CDR3 sequences, roughly 85% found once. Germline-derived CDR1 and CDR2 are SGHTA and FQGNSA. The CDR3 extends over 15 amino acids. The sample consisted of CD8+ T cells from PBMCs. The gene calls are TRBV7-2 and TRBJ2-7, with 9 bases aligning to TRBD2. This clonotype was sampled from a human donor with multiple sclerosis. In nucleotides, the CDR3 is TGTGCGAACAGCTCCCCTTTTAGCGGGAGCGACGAGCAGTACTTC. As protein: CANSSPFSGSDEQYF.